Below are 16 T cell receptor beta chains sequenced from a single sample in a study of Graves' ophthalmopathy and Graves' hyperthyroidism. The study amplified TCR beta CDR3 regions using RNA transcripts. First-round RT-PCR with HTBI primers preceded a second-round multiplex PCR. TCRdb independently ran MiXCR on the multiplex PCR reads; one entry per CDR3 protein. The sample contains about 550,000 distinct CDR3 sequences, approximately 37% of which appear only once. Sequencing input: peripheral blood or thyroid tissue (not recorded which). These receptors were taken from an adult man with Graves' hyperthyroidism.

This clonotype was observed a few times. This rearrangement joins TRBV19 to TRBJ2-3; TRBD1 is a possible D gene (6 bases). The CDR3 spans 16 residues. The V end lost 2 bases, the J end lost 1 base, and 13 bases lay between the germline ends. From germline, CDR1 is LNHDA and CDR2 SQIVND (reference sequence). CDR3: CASSILTGSGTDTQYF. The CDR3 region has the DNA TGTGCCAGTAGTATATTGACAGGTTCCGGCACAGATACGCAGTATTTT.

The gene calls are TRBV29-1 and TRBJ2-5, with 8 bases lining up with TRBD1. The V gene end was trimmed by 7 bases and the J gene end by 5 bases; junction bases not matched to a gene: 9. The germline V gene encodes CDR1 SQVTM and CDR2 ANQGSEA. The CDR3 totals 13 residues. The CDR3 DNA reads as TGCAGCGAAGGACAGGGAGTCGTGGAGACCCAGTACTTC. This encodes CSEGQGVVETQYF.

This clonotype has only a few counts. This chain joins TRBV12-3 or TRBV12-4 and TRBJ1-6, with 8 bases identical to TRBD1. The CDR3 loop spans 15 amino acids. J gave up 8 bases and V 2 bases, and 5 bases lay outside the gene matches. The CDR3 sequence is CASSLHQGADSPLHF. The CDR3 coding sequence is TGTGCCAGCAGTTTACACCAGGGGGCAGATTCACCCCTCCACTTT.

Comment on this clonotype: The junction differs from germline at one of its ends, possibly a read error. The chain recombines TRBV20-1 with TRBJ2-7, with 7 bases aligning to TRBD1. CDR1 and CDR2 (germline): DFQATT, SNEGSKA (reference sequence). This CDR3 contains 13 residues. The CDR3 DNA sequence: TGCAGTACTAGAGCCACAGGGGAGTACGAGCAGTACTTC. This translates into CSTRATGEYEQYF.

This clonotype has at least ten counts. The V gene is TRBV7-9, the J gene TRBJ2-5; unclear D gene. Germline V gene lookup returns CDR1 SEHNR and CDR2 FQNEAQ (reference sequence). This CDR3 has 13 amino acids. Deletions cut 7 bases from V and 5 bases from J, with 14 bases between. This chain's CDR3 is CASTGPYVETQYF. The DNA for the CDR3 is TGTGCCAGCACTGGACCTTATGTGGAGACCCAGTACTTC.

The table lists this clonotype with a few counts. The CDR3: CASSLRDRAREQYF. The DNA for the CDR3 is TGTGCCAGCAGCTTAAGGGACAGGGCCCGCGAGCAGTACTTC. J is TRBJ2-7 and V is TRBV7-2; the match to TRBD1 covers 9 bases. This CDR3 has 14 amino acids. With V trimmed by 2 bases and J by 6 bases, 5 bases remained unmatched. Germline V gene sequence: CDR1 SGHTA, CDR2 FQGNSA.

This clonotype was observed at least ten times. The CDR3 here is CASSELFGTIASYEQYF. CDR3 in DNA: TGTGCCAGCAGTGAGCTCTTCGGGACAATTGCCTCCTACGAGCAGTACTTC. The gene calls are TRBV2 and TRBJ2-7; D is perhaps TRBD1 (6 bases). CDR3 length equals 17 residues. V lost 3 bases and J lost 0, with 18 bases in between. The V gene's germline CDR1 is SNHLY and CDR2 FYNNEI.

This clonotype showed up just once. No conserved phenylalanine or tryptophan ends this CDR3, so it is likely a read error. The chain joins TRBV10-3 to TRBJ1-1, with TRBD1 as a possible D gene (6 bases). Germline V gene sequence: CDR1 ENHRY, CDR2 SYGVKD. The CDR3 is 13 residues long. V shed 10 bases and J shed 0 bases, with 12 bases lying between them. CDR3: CASRGHLNTEAFS. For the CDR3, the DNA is TGTGCCAGCAGGGGACACTTGAACACTGAAGCTTTCTCT.

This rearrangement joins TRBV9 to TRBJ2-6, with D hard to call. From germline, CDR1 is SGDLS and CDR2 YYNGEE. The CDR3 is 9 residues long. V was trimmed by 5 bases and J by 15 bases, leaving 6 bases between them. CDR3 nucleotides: TGTGCCAGCAGTTTAGCCCTGACTTTC. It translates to CASSLALTF.

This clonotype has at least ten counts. This CDR3 is CASSLAGGSRTKRGFF. As DNA, the CDR3 is TGTGCCAGCAGCTTGGCTGGAGGGTCCCGCACCAAGAGGGGTTTCTTT. The rearrangement joins TRBV5-4 to TRBJ1-1, with D tentatively TRBD1 (5 bases). The germline V gene encodes CDR1 SGHNT and CDR2 YYREEE (reference sequence). V lost 0 bases and J 13 bases, leaving 25 bases between the germline ends. The CDR3 covers 16 residues.

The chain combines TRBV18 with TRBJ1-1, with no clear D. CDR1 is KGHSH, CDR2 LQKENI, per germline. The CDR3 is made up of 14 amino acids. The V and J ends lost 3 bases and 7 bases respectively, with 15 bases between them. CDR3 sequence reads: CASSPLRQMDEAFF. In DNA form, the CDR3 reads TGTGCCAGCTCACCCCTTAGGCAGATGGATGAAGCTTTCTTT.

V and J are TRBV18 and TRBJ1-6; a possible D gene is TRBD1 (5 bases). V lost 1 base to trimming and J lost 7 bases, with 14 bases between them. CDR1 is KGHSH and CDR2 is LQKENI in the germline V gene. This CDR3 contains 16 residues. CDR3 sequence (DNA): TGTGCCAGCTCACCACGCGTGACAGCGACCAATTCACCCCTCCACTTT. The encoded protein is CASSPRVTATNSPLHF.

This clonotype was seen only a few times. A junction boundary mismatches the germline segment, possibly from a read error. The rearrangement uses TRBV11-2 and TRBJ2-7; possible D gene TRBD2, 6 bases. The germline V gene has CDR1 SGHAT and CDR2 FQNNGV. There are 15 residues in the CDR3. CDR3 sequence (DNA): TGTGCCAGCAGACACCCGGGACTGCGGACCTACGAGCAGCACTTC. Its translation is CASRHPGLRTYEQHF. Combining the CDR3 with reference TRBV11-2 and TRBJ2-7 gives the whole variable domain EAGVAQSPRYKIIEKRQSVAFWCNPISGHATLYWYQQILGQGPKLLIQFQNNGVVDDSQLPKDRFSAERLKGVDSTLKIQPAKLEDSAVYLCASRHPGLRTYEQHFGPGTRLTVT.

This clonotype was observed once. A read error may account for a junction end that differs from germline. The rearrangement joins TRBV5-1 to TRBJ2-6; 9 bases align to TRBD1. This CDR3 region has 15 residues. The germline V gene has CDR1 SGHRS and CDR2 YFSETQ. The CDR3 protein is CASSVDLQGANVLTF. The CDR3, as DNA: TGCGCCAGCAGCGTTGACCTACAGGGGGCTAACGTCCTGACTTTC.

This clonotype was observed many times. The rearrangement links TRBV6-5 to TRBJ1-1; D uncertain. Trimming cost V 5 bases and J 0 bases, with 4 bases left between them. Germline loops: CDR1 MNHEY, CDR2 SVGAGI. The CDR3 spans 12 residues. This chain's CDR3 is CASSELNTEAFF. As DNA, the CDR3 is TGTGCCAGCAGTGAACTGAACACTGAAGCTTTCTTT.

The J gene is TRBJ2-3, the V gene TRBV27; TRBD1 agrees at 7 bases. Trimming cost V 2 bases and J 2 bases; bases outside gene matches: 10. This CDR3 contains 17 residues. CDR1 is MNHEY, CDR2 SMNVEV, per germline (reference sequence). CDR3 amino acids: CASSLRPTGTTTDTQYF. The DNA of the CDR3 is TGTGCCAGCAGTTTACGACCGACAGGGACGACCACAGATACGCAGTATTTT.